This record looks at one TCR beta chain sequence and its context. The target antigen is unknown. Germline V gives CDR1 SGHTA, CDR2 FQGNSA. V lost 5 bases and J 4 bases, leaving 15 bases between the germline ends. This CDR3 is 14 amino acids long. This record comes from a study of response to subunit inactivated influenza vaccine. The study's findings and limits: Each seasonal influenza vaccination, the authors suggested, recruits few new T cells.

MiXCR was run by TCRdb on the RT-PCR reads, yielding one entry per CDR3 protein. Among approximately 520,000 distinct CDR3 sequences listed, 15% to 20% were seen once. The sequence was collected from a man aged 45 to 70 who received an inactivated influenza vaccine. Source: CD4+ T cells sorted from PBMCs, taken about 23 months after vaccination. The chain has TRBV7-2 and TRBJ2-7, with D maybe TRBD2 (6 bases). CDR3 residues: CASSPRDFQYEQYF. The CDR3 DNA sequence: TGTGCCAGCAGCCCCCGGGACTTTCAATACGAGCAGTACTTC.